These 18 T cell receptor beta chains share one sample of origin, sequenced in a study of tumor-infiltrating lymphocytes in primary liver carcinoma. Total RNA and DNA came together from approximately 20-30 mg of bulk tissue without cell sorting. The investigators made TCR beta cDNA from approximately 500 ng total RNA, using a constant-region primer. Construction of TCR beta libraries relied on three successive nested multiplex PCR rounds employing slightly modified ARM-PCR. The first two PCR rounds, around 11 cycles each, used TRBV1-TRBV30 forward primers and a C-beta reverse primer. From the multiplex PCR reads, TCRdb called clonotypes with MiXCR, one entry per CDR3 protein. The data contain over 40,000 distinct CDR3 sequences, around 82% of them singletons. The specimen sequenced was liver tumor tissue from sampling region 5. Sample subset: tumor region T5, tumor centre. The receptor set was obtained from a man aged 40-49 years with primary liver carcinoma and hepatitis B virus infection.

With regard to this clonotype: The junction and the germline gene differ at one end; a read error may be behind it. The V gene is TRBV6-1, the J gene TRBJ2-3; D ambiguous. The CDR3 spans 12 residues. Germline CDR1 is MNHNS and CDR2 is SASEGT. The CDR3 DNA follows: TGTGTCAGCAGTGATTGGGCAGATAGGCAGTATTTT. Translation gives CVSSDWADRQYF.

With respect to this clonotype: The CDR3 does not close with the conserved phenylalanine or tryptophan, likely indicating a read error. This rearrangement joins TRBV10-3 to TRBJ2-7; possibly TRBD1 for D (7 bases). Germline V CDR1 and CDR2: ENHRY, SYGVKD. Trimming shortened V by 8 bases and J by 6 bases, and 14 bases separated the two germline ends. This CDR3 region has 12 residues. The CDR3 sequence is CAIGPGGCEQYL. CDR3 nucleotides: TGTGCCATCGGGCCAGGGGGGTGCGAGCAGTACTTA.

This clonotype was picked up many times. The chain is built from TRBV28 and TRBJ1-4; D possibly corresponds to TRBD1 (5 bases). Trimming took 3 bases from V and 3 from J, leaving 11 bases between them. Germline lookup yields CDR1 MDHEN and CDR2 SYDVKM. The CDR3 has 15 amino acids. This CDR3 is CASSLGQGSNEKLFF. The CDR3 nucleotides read TGTGCCAGCAGTTTGGGGCAGGGATCTAATGAAAAACTGTTTTTT. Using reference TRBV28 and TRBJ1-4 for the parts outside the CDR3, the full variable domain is DVKVTQSSRYLVKRTGEKVFLECVQDMDHENMFWYRQDPGLGLRLIYFSYDVKMKEKGDIPEGYSVSREKKERFSLILESASTNQTSMYLCASSLGQGSNEKLFFGSGTQLSVL.

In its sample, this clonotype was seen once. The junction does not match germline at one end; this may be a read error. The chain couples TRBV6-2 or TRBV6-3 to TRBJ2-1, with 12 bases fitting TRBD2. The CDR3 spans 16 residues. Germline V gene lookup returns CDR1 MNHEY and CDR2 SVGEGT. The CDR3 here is CSSSPLTSGRANQQFF. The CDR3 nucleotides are TGTTCCAGCAGTCCCCTGACTAGCGGGAGAGCAAATCAGCAGTTCTTC.

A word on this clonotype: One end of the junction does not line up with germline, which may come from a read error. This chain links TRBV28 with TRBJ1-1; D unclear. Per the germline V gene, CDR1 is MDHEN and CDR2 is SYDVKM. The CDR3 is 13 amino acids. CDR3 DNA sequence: TGTGCCAGAAGTTTGAGCCGGCTCGCTGAAGCTTTCTTT. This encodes CARSLSRLAEAFF.

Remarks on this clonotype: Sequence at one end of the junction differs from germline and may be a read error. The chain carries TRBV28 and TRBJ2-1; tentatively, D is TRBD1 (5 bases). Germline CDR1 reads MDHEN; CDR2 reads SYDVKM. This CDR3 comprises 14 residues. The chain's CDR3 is CASFVTVAFSEQLF. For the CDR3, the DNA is TGTGCCAGCTTCGTGACAGTCGCATTCAGTGAGCAGCTCTTC.

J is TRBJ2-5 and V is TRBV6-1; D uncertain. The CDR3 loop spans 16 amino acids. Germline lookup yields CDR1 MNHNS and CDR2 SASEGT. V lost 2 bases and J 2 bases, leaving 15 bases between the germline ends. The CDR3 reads CASSEPPSGSQETQYF. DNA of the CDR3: TGTGCCAGCAGTGAACCACCATCGGGCAGTCAAGAGACCCAGTACTTC.

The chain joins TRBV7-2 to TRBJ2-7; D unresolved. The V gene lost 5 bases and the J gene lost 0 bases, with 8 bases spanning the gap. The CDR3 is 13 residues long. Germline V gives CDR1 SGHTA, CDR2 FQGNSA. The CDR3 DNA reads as TGTGCCAGCAGCCTGCGTCCCTCCTACGAGCAGTACTTC. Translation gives CASSLRPSYEQYF.

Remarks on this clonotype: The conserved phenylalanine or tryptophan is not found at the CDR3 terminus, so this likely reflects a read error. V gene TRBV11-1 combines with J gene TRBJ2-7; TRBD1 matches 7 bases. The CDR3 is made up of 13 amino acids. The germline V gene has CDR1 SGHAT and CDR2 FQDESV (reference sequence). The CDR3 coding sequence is TGTGCGGGCAGGGGGAAGCGATCCTACGAGCAGTACTTA. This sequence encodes CAGRGKRSYEQYL.

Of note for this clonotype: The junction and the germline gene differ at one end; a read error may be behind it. The chain's CDR3 is CTSTGRDTEAFF. CDR3 sequence (DNA): TGCACCAGCACAGGGAGGGACACTGAAGCTTTCTTT. The chain uses TRBV28 and TRBJ1-1; D is possibly TRBD1 (6 bases). Germline V gene lookup returns CDR1 MDHEN and CDR2 SYDVKM. This CDR3 region has 12 residues. Based on the CDR3 plus reference TRBV28 and TRBJ1-1, the full variable domain is DVKVTQSSRYLVKRTGEKVFLECVQDMDHENMFWYRQDPGLGLRLIYFSYDVKMKEKGDIPEGYSVSREKKERFSLILESASTNQTSMYLCTSTGRDTEAFFGQGTRLTVV.

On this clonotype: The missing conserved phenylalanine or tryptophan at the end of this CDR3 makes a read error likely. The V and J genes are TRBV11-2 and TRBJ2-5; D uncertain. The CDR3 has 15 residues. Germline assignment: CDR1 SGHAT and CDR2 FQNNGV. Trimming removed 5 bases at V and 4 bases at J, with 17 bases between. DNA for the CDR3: TGTGCCAGCAGCCCCGTCGGGCTTGTTCCAGAGACCCAGTACATC. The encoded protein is CASSPVGLVPETQYI.

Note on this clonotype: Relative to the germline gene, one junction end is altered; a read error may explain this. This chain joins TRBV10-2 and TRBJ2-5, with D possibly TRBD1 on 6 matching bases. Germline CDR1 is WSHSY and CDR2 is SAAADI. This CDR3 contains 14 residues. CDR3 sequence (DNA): TGCACCAGCAGCAGAGGGGGTGGTCGAGAGACCCAGTACTTC. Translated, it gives CTSSRGGGRETQYF.

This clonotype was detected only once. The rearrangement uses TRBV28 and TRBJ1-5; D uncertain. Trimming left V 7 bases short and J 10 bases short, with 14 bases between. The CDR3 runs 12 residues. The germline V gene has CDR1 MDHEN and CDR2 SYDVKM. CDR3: CASNIRAQPQHF. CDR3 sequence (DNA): TGTGCCAGCAACATAAGGGCACAACCCCAGCATTTT.

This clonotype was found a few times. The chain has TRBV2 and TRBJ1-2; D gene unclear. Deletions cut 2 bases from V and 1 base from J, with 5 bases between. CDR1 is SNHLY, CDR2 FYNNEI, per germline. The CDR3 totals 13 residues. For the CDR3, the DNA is TGTGCCAGCAGTGAAAGCCTTAACTATGGCTACACCTTC. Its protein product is CASSESLNYGYTF.

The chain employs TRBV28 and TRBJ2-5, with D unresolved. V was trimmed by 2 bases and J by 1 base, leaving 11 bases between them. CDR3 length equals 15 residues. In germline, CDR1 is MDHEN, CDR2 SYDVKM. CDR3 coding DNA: TGTGCCAGCAGTTTAAGCGAAGGTTCCCAAGAGACCCAGTACTTC. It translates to CASSLSEGSQETQYF.

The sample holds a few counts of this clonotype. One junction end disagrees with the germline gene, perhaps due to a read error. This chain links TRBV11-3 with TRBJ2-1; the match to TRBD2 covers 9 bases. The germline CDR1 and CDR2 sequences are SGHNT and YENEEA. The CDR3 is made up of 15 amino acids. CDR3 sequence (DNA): TGTGCTAGCAGCTTAGGGCGGGAGGGCCTGGATGGGCAGTTCTTC. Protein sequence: CASSLGREGLDGQFF.

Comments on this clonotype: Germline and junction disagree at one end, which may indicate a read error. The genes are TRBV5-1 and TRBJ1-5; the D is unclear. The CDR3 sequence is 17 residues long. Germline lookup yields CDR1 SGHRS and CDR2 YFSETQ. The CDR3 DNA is TGCGCGAGCAGCTTGGCCAGCGCCCAGCGGGGTCAACAGCCCCAGCATTTT. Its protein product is CASSLASAQRGQQPQHF.

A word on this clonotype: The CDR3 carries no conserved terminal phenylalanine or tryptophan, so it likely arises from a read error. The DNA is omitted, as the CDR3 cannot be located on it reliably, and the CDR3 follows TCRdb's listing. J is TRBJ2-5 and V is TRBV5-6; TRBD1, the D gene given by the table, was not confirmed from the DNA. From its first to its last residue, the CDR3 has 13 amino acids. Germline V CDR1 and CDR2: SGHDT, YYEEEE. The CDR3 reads CASSLGQQETLYL.